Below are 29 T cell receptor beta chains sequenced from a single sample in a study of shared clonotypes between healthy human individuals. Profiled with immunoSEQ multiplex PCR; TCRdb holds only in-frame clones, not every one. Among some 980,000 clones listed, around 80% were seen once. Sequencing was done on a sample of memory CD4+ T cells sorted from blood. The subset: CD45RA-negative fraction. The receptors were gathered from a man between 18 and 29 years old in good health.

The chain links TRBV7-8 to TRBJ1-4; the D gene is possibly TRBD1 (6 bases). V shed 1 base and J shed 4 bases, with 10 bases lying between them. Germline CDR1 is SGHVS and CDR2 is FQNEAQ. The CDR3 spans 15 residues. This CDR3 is CASSLEQGRNEKLFF. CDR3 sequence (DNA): TGTGCCAGCAGCTTAGAACAGGGACGTAATGAAAAACTGTTTTTT.

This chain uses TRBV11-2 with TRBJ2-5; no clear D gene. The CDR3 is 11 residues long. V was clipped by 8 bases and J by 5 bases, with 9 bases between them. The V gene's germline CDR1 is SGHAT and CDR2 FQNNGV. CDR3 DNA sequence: TGTGCCAGCCAAGACCGGGAGACCCAGTACTTC. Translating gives CASQDRETQYF.

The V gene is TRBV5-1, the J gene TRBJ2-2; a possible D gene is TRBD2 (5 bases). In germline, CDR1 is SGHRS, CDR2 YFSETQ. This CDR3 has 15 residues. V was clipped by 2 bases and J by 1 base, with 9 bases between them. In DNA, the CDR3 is TGCGCCAGCAGCTTTGCCGGGGAGAACACCGGGGAGCTGTTTTTT. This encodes CASSFAGENTGELFF.

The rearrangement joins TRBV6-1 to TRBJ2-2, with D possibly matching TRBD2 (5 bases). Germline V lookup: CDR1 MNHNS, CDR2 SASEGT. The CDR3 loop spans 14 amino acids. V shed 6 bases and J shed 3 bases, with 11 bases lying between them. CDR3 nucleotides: TGTGCCAGCAGGAGGGTCGTGGACACCGGGGAGCTGTTTTTT. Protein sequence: CASRRVVDTGELFF.

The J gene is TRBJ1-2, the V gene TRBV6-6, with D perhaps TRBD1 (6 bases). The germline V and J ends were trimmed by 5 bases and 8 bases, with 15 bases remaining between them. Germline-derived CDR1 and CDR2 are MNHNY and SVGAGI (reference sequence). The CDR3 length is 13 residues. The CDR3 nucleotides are TGTGCCAGCAGTCTGACAGGCTCAGGAGGCTACACCTTC. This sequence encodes CASSLTGSGGYTF.

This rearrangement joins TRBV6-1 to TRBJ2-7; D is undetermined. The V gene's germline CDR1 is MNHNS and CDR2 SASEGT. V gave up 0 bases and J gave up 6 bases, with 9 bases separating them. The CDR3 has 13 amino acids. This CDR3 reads CASSEARRGEQYF. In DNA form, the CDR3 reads TGTGCCAGCAGTGAAGCGCGCAGAGGCGAGCAGTACTTC.

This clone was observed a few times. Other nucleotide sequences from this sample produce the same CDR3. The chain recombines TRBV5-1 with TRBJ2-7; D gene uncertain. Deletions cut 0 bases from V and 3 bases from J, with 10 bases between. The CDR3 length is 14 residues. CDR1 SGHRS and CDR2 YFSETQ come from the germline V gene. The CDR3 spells CASSLDSGLYEQYF. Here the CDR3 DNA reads TGCGCCAGCAGCTTGGATTCTGGTCTCTACGAGCAGTACTTC.

Written as DNA, the CDR3 is TGTGCCTGGAGTGCGACGGATGAAAAACTGTTTTTT. Protein sequence: CAWSATDEKLFF. The chain employs TRBV30 and TRBJ1-4; the D is unclear. The CDR3 sequence is 12 residues long. Trimming shortened V by 1 base and J by 6 bases, and 6 bases separated the two germline ends. CDR1 GTSNPN and CDR2 SVGIG come from the germline V gene (reference sequence).

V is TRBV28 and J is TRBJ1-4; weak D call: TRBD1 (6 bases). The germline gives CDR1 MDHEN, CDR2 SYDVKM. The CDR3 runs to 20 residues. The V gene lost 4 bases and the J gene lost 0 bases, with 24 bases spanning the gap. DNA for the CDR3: TGTGCCAGCAGTTATCCATCCGGGACAAGAGTACTTGCAACTAATGAAAAACTGTTTTTT. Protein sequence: CASSYPSGTRVLATNEKLFF.

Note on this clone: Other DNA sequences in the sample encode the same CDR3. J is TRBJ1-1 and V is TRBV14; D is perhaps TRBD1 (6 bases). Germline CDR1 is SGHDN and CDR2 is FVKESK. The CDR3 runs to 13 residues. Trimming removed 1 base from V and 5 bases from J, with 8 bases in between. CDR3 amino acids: CASSQGQGTEAFF. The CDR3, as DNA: TGTGCCAGCAGCCAAGGTCAGGGGACTGAAGCTTTCTTT.

The CDR3 is CASTMIDRPATNEKLFF. The CDR3 DNA is TGTGCCAGCACCATGATTGACAGGCCGGCAACTAATGAAAAACTGTTTTTT. The chain has TRBV21-1 and TRBJ1-4; the table's TRBD1 call for D was not verified on the DNA. TRBV21-1 is assigned pseudogene status. The CDR3 is 17 amino acids.

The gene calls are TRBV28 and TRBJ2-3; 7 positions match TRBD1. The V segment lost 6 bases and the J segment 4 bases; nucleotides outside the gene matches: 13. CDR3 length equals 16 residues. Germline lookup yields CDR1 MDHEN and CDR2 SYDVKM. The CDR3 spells CASRRQGSGGADTQYF. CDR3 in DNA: TGTGCCAGCAGGCGACAGGGCAGCGGAGGCGCAGATACGCAGTATTTT.

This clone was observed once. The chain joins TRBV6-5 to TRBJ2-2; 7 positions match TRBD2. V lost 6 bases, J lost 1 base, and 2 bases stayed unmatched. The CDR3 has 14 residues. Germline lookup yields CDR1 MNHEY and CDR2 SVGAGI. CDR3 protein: CASRLARNTGELFF. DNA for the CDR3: TGTGCCAGCAGACTAGCGAGGAACACCGGGGAGCTGTTTTTT.

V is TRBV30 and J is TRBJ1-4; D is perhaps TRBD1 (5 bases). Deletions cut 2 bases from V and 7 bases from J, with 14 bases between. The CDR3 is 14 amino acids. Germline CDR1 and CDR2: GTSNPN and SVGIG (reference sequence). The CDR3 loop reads CAWSPGTGAEKLFF. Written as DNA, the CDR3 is TGTGCCTGGAGTCCCGGGACCGGGGCTGAAAAACTGTTTTTT.

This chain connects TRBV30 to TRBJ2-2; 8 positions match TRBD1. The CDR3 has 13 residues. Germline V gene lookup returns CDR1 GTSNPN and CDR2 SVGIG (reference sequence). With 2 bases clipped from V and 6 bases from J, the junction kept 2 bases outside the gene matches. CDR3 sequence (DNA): TGTGCCTGGAGTACAGGGGGTTCCGGGGAGCTGTTTTTT. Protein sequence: CAWSTGGSGELFF.

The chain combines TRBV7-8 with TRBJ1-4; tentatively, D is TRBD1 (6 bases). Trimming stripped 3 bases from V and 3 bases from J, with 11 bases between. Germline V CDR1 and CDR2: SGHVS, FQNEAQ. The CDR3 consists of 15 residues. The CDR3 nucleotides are TGTGCCAGCAGCTTCCAAGGGGGGCCTAATGAAAAACTGTTTTTT. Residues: CASSFQGGPNEKLFF.

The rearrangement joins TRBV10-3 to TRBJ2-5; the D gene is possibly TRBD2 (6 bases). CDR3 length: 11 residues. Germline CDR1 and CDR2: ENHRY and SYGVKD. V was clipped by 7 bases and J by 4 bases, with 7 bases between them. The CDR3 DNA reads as TGTGCCATCATGGGGGGAGAGACCCAGTACTTC. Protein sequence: CAIMGGETQYF.

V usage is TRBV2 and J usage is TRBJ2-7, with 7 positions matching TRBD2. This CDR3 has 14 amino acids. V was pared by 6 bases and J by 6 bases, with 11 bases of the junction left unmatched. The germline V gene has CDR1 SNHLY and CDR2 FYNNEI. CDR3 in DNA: TGTGCCAGCAGCGCCCTCCTAGCGGTGGCCGAGCAGTACTTC. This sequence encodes CASSALLAVAEQYF.

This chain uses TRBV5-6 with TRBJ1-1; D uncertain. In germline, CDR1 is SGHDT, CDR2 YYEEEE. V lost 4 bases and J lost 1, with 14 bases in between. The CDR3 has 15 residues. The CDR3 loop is CASSLALRGNTEAFF. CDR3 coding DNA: TGTGCCAGCAGCCTCGCGCTCCGGGGGAACACTGAAGCTTTCTTT.

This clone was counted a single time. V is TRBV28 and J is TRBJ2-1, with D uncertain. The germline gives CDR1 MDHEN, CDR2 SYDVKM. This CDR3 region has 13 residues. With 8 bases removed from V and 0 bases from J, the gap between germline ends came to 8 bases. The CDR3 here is CASPPFSYNEQFF. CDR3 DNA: TGTGCCAGCCCCCCCTTCTCCTACAATGAGCAGTTCTTC.

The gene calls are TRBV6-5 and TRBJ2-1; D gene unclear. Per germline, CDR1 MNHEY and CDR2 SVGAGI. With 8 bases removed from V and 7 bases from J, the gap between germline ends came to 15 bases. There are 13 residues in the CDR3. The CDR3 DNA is TGTGCCAGCCACTCGGCGGTGGGGAATGAGCAGTTCTTC. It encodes CASHSAVGNEQFF.

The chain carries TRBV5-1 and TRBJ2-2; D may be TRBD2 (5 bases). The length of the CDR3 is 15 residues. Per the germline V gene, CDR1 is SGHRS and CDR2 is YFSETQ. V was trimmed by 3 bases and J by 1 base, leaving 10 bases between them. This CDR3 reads CASSSQRGNTGELFF. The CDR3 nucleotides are TGCGCCAGCAGCTCCCAACGGGGGAACACCGGGGAGCTGTTTTTT.

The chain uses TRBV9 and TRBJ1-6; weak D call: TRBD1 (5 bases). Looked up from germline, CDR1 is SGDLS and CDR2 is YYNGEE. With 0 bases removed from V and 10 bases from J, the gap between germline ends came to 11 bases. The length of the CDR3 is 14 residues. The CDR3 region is CASSVGGARSPLHF. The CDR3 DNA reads TGTGCCAGCAGCGTAGGTGGGGCGCGATCACCCCTCCACTTT.

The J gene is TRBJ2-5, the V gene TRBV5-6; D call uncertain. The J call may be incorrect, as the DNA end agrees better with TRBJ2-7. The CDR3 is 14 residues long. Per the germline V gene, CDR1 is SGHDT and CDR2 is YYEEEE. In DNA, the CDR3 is TGTGCCAGCAGCTTGATTGGCTGGACCTACGAGCAGTACTTC. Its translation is CASSLIGWTYEQYF.

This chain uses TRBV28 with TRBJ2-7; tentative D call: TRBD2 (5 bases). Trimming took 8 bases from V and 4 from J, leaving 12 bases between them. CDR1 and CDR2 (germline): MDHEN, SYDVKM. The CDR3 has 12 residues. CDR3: CASEGIAYEQYF. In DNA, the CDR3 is TGTGCCAGCGAGGGCATCGCTTACGAGCAGTACTTC.

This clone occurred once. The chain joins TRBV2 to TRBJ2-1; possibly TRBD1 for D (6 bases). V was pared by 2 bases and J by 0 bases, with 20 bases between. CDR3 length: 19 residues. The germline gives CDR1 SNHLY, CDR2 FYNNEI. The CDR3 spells CASSEPGQGSTSSYNEQFF. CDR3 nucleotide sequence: TGTGCCAGCAGTGAACCGGGACAAGGGTCCACTAGCTCCTACAATGAGCAGTTCTTC.

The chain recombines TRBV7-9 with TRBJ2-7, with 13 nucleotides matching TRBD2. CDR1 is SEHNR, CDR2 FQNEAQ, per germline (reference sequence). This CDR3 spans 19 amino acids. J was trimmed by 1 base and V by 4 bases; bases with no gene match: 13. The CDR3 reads CASSSGLAGDPLLSYEQYF. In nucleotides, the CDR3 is TGTGCCAGCAGCTCAGGACTAGCGGGAGACCCACTACTTTCCTACGAGCAGTACTTC. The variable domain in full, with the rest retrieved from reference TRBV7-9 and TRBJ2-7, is DTGVSQNPRHKITKRGQNVTFRCDPISEHNRLYWYRQTLGQGPEFLTYFQNEAQLEKSRLLSDRFSAERPKGSFSTLEIQRTEQGDSAMYLCASSSGLAGDPLLSYEQYFGPGTRLTVT.

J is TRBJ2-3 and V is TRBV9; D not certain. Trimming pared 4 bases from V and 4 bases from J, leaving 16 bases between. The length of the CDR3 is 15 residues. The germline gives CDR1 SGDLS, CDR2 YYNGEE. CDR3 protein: CASSSYDSKSDTQYF. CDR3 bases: TGTGCCAGCAGCTCATATGACTCCAAATCAGATACGCAGTATTTT.

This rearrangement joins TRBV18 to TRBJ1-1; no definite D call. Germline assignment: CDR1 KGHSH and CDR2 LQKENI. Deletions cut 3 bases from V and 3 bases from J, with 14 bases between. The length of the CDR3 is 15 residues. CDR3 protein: CASSPLLGKYTEAFF. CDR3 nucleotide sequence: TGTGCCAGCTCACCTTTATTAGGGAAATACACTGAAGCTTTCTTT.